This TCR beta chain is from a study of blood T cells in healthy people across ages. Sample-barcoded 5' priming and a J-beta primer mix drove a second PCR of 7 to 11 cycles. Tagging of each cDNA molecule was performed by a template-switch adaptor with 12 random nucleotides. TCRdb reprocessed the 5' RACE reads via MiXCR and lists one record per CDR3 protein. This sample carries roughly 930,000 distinct CDR3 sequences, about 48% of them seen once, and the ten largest clones take roughly 13%. Germline values: CDR1 LGHNA, CDR2 YSLEER. The CDR3 length is 20 residues. Trimming removed 0 bases at V and 0 bases at J, with 18 bases between. The study's findings and limits: A conclusive naive versus antigen-experienced comparison was prevented by the unsorted PBMCs. Versus aged donors, long-lived donors had higher diversity and more naive CD4+ cells.

To note about this clonotype: Its specificity is unknown.

What was sequenced was blood. This chain links TRBV4-3 with TRBJ2-6; either TRBD1 or TRBD2 may supply D (5 bases each). This sequence originates from a man aged 25-45 years in good health. Written as DNA, the CDR3 is TGCGCCAGCAGCCAAGAGCTTCGGGGCAGGGCCGGCTCTGGGGCCAACGTCCTGACTTTC. It translates to CASSQELRGRAGSGANVLTF.